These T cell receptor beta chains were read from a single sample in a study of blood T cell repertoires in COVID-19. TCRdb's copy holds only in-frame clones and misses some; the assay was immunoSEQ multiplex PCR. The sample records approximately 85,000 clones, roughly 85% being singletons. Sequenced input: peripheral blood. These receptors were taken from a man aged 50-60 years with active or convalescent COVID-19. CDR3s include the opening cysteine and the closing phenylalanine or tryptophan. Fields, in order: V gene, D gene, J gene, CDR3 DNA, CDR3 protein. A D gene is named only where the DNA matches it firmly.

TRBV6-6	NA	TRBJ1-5	TGTGCCAGCGCGGGGACGAGCAATCAGCCCCAGCATTTT	CASAGTSNQPQHF
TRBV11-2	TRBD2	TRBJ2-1	TGTGCCAGCAGCTTAGCCAGCGGGACGGTGGGGGAGCAGTTCTTC	CASSLASGTVGEQFF
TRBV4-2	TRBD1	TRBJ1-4	TGTGCCAGCAGCCAAGAAGTCGGACAGGGCAATGAAAAACTGTTTTTT	CASSQEVGQGNEKLFF
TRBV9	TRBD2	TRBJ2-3	TGTGCCAGCAGCTTAAGGACTAGCGGGGGTGGACCTCCAGCAGATACGCAGTATTTT	CASSLRTSGGGPPADTQYF
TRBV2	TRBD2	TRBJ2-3	TGTGCCAGCAGTGAACCTAGCGGGACCACAGATACGCAGTATTTT	CASSEPSGTTDTQYF
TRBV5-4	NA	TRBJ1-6	TGTGCCAGCAGCTGGACAAACTATAATTCACCCCTCCACTTT	CASSWTNYNSPLHF
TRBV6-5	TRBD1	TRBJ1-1	TGTGCCAGCCGGCCGGGACAGCTGATGAACACTGAAGCTTTCTTT	CASRPGQLMNTEAFF
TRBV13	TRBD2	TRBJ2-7	TGTGCCAGCAGCCCCCTACGGAGCGGGAGAGGGTACGAGCAGTACTTC	CASSPLRSGRGYEQYF
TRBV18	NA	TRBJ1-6	TGTGCCAGCTCAGACAGAGAAAATTCACCCCTCCACTTT	CASSDRENSPLHF
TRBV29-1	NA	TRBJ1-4	TGCAGCGTTGAAGTAGGGGGAACTAATGAAAAACTGTTTTTT	CSVEVGGTNEKLFF
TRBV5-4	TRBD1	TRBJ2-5	TGTGCCAGCAGCAAACCGGGACAGGGGGAGACCCAGTACTTC	CASSKPGQGETQYF
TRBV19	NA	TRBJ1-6	TGTGCCAGTAGTAGCGTGTGGAATTCACCCCTCCACTTT	CASSSVWNSPLHF
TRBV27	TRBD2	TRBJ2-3	TGTGCCAGCAGTCAACGGACTAGAACCACAGATACGCAGTATTTT	CASSQRTRTTDTQYF
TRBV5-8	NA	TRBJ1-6	TGTGCCAGCAGCTTCCCGGGGTCGTCACCCCTCCACTTT	CASSFPGSSPLHF
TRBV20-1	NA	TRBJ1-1	TGCAGTGCTAGTGGGGGGAGGGGTTTCACTGAAGCTTTCTTT	CSASGGRGFTEAFF